A selection of T cell receptor beta chains follows, all from one sample in a study of cytomegalovirus exposure and HLA in healthy donors. Sequencing was performed with immunoSEQ multiplex PCR; in TCRdb, only in-frame clones are kept and a portion is missing. The data show under 200,000 clones, 81% seen once. The sample was PBMCs. Every receptor here comes from a man aged 50 to 59 in good health and CMV-seropositive. CDR3s include the opening cysteine and the closing phenylalanine or tryptophan. A D gene is named only where the DNA matches it firmly.

J: TRBJ2-2
D: NA
V: TRBV7-9
CDR3: CARQGQGTGELFF

J: TRBJ2-3
D: NA
V: TRBV2
CDR3: CASSGSSLTDTQYF

J: TRBJ1-5
D: TRBD1
V: TRBV6-5
CDR3: CASSQGGPQHF

J: TRBJ2-5
D: TRBD2
V: TRBV28
CDR3: CASSLGGLAGQETQYF

J: TRBJ2-7
D: TRBD2
V: TRBV2
CDR3: CASSETSGESYEQYF

J: TRBJ2-7
D: TRBD1
V: TRBV9
CDR3: CASSVGGQGRDYEQYF

J: TRBJ1-1
D: NA
V: TRBV7-3
CDR3: CASSQDRNTEAFF

J: TRBJ2-1
D: TRBD2
V: TRBV28
CDR3: CASLSGGESSYNEQFF

J: TRBJ1-5
D: NA
V: TRBV10-3
CDR3: CAISAGPSNQPQHF

J: TRBJ1-1
D: NA
V: TRBV9
CDR3: CASSVGGGENTEAFF

J: TRBJ2-1
D: TRBD2
V: TRBV5-4
CDR3: CASSSGLGGSEQFF

J: TRBJ2-1
D: NA
V: TRBV6-5
CDR3: CASRRDSYNEQFF

J: TRBJ1-1
D: NA
V: TRBV11-3
CDR3: CASSLGRTNTEAFF

J: TRBJ1-2
D: NA
V: TRBV11-2
CDR3: CASSLEAVYGYTF

J: TRBJ2-2
D: NA
V: TRBV9
CDR3: CASSVDGGSNTGELFF

J: TRBJ2-3
D: NA
V: TRBV29-1
CDR3: CSVDPVGDTQYF

J: TRBJ2-5
D: TRBD2
V: TRBV11-1
CDR3: CASSLIGGASQETQYF

J: TRBJ2-7
D: NA
V: TRBV9
CDR3: CASSAGGSLAYEQYF

J: TRBJ2-5
D: TRBD2
V: TRBV7-8
CDR3: CASSYRGGQETQYF

J: TRBJ2-4
D: TRBD2
V: TRBV7-2
CDR3: CASSFSGSAINIQYF

J: TRBJ2-4
D: NA
V: TRBV5-7
CDR3: CASSVKGVAAKNIQYF

J: TRBJ1-2
D: TRBD1
V: TRBV19
CDR3: CASSIWTGIGYGYTF

J: TRBJ2-5
D: NA
V: TRBV11-2
CDR3: CASSLNRGGQETQYF

J: TRBJ1-1
D: TRBD1
V: TRBV15
CDR3: CATSREGTGIPEAFF

J: TRBJ1-5
D: NA
V: TRBV30
CDR3: CAWSDRANQPQHF

J: TRBJ2-5
D: TRBD2
V: TRBV7-9
CDR3: CASSVSGRGSKETQYF

J: TRBJ2-1
D: TRBD1
V: TRBV2
CDR3: CASSGQPYNEQFF

J: TRBJ2-2
D: TRBD1
V: TRBV30
CDR3: CAWSVQGTGELFF

J: TRBJ2-1
D: TRBD2
V: TRBV2
CDR3: CASSVLAGQNNEQFF

J: TRBJ1-2
D: NA
V: TRBV28
CDR3: CASSLLQGPSSWGYTF

J: TRBJ2-7
D: TRBD2
V: TRBV7-9
CDR3: CASSWTSGGYEQYF

J: TRBJ2-5
D: NA
V: TRBV4-1
CDR3: CASSQADSRETQYF

J: TRBJ2-1
D: NA
V: TRBV7-9
CDR3: CASSFLQEAEQFF

J: TRBJ2-5
D: TRBD2
V: TRBV2
CDR3: CASSLSGGRGGLSVETQYF

J: TRBJ2-7
D: NA
V: TRBV18
CDR3: CASSPPYSGYEQYF

J: TRBJ2-5
D: TRBD1
V: TRBV10-3
CDR3: CAISLNRGAGETQYF

J: TRBJ2-3
D: TRBD2
V: TRBV5-1
CDR3: CASTSGGGTDTQYF

J: TRBJ2-4
D: TRBD2
V: TRBV18
CDR3: CASSPSGGRAIHKNIQYF

J: TRBJ2-3
D: NA
V: TRBV5-1
CDR3: CASSLYRDTQYF

J: TRBJ2-6
D: NA
V: TRBV5-6
CDR3: CASTFPRRSGANVLTF

J: TRBJ2-7
D: NA
V: TRBV7-2
CDR3: CASSWLQSEQYF

J: TRBJ2-1
D: TRBD2
V: TRBV2
CDR3: CASRGLAGVGDEQFF

J: TRBJ1-3
D: TRBD1
V: TRBV7-2
CDR3: CASSSGQVSGNTIYF

J: TRBJ2-1
D: NA
V: TRBV7-9
CDR3: CASTRDSYNEQFF

J: TRBJ1-1
D: TRBD1
V: TRBV28
CDR3: CASSLEGAGWMNTEAFF

J: TRBJ2-3
D: NA
V: TRBV27
CDR3: CASSLKPTGGVHTQYF

J: TRBJ2-1
D: NA
V: TRBV11-2
CDR3: CASSLLRTDNEQFF

J: TRBJ1-2
D: NA
V: TRBV9
CDR3: CASVRSDYGYTF

J: TRBJ2-2
D: NA
V: TRBV7-2
CDR3: CASGARAITGELFF

J: TRBJ2-7
D: NA
V: TRBV5-1
CDR3: CASSFRATSYEQYF

J: TRBJ2-1
D: TRBD2
V: TRBV9
CDR3: CASSATLAGGTEQFF

J: TRBJ1-3
D: NA
V: TRBV11-2
CDR3: CASSLDRGAGNTIYF

J: TRBJ1-4
D: NA
V: TRBV6-1
CDR3: CASRTDNNEKLFF

J: TRBJ2-4
D: TRBD1
V: TRBV27
CDR3: CASSSRGLRGIQYF

J: TRBJ1-2
D: NA
V: TRBV9
CDR3: CASSVTGHSDGYTF

J: TRBJ1-2
D: NA
V: TRBV28
CDR3: CASSTPRVYGYTF

J: TRBJ1-4
D: NA
V: TRBV19
CDR3: CASSYRPTNEKLFF

J: TRBJ1-5
D: NA
V: TRBV7-8
CDR3: CASSLAPVFGTTNQPQHF

J: TRBJ2-3
D: TRBD1
V: TRBV7-8
CDR3: CASSPGTGATDTQYF

J: TRBJ2-7
D: TRBD1
V: TRBV6-1
CDR3: CASRGTASSYEQYF